The 25 T cell receptor beta chains below come from one sample, sequenced in a study of T cells in women clearing cervical HPV infection. Libraries were prepared by immunoSEQ multiplex PCR; TCRdb keeps only in-frame clonotypes and omits some of them. The sample table includes around 37,000 clones. Sequenced sample: blood buffy coat. These receptors were obtained from a woman between 18 and 69 years old with a cervical HPV16 infection that either progressed to CIN3+ or cleared (not recorded which).

Concerning this clone: The CDR3 end is not reached by the read, which stops 3 residues before it; the germline J gene fills it in. The rearrangement uses TRBV7-9 and TRBJ2-7; D is perhaps TRBD1 (5 bases). The CDR3 has 13 amino acids. Per the germline V gene, CDR1 is SEHNR and CDR2 is FQNEAQ (reference sequence). The V gene lost 5 bases and the J gene lost 6 bases, with 14 bases spanning the gap. CDR3 bases read: TGTGCCAGCAGCCCGAACACAGGTGGCGAG. Its translation is CASSPNTGGE. The full CDR3 reads CASSPNTGGEQYF.

A remark on this clone: The read is 3 residues too short to cover the CDR3 end, so that end is filled in from the germline J gene. The chain carries TRBV19 and TRBJ2-2; D unclear. Germline V lookup: CDR1 LNHDA, CDR2 SQIVND (reference sequence). V shed 2 bases and J shed 1 base, with 5 bases lying between them. CDR3 length: 14 amino acids. The sequenced CDR3 bases are TGTGCCAGTAGTATACAGAGGAACACCGGGGAG. Amino acid sequence: CASSIQRNTGE. The whole CDR3 sequence is CASSIQRNTGELFF.

A remark on this clone: The read falls 3 residues short of the CDR3 end, and the missing part is taken from the germline J gene. This sequence joins TRBV7-9 and TRBJ2-3; TRBD1 aligns across 9 bases. Germline CDR1 and CDR2: SEHNR and FQNEAQ (reference sequence). V gave up 5 bases and J gave up 1 base; unmatched junction bases: 4. This CDR3 is 15 amino acids long. The sequenced part of the CDR3 DNA is TGTGCCAGCAGCCGGACAGGGGCTGGCACAGATACG. As protein: CASSRTGAGTDT. The entire CDR3 protein reads CASSRTGAGTDTQYF.

A word on this clone: The CDR3 end falls 3 residues outside the read, so it is completed with the germline J gene. This chain connects TRBV30 to TRBJ1-4; 8 bases are a match to TRBD1. This CDR3 spans 15 amino acids. V was pared by 7 bases and J by 8 bases, with 15 bases of the junction left unmatched. CDR1 GTSNPN and CDR2 SVGIG come from the germline V gene (reference sequence). The CDR3 bases that were read are TGTGCCTTCTCGCTTCTTCAGGGGGCTGGGGAAAAA. It is translated as CAFSLLQGAGEK. The entire CDR3 protein reads CAFSLLQGAGEKLFF.

As concerns this clone: Read coverage stops 3 residues before the CDR3 terminus; the germline J gene supplies the remainder. This rearrangement joins TRBV15 to TRBJ2-1; D may be TRBD1 or TRBD2 (6 bases each). The CDR3 runs to 13 residues. The V gene lost 6 bases and the J gene lost 9 bases, with 15 bases spanning the gap. Germline V lookup: CDR1 LNHNV, CDR2 YYDKDF (reference sequence). CDR3 in amino acids: CATSRSGGGEQFF. The covered CDR3 bases are TGTGCCACCAGTCGGAGCGGAGGGGGTGAG.

Concerning this clone: The CDR3 is cut off 3 residues early in the read; its end comes from the germline J gene. This sequence joins TRBV30 and TRBJ2-1; possibly TRBD2 for D (6 bases). Per germline, CDR1 GTSNPN and CDR2 SVGIG (reference sequence). This CDR3 has 17 amino acids. Trimming removed 5 bases at V and 4 bases at J, with 24 bases between. Here the CDR3 reads CAWHRAGGVGPYNEQFF. The part of the CDR3 DNA that was read is TGTGCCTGGCACAGAGCGGGTGGTGTTGGGCCATACAATGAG.

To note about this clone: The observed sequence ends 3 residues before the CDR3 terminus, with the missing tail filled in from the germline J gene. V gene TRBV5-1 combines with J gene TRBJ1-1; D perhaps matches TRBD1 (5 bases). Per the germline V gene, CDR1 is SGHRS and CDR2 is YFSETQ. Trimming left V 3 bases short and J 4 bases short, with 16 bases between. This CDR3 is 15 amino acids long. Partial CDR3 DNA: TGCGCCAGCAGCTCATGGGGGAGCGGGGCCACTGAA. Its translation is CASSSWGSGATE. The whole CDR3 protein is CASSSWGSGATEAFF.

A remark on this clone: The read is 3 residues too short to cover the CDR3 end, so that end is filled in from the germline J gene. The same CDR3 also results from other DNA sequences found in this sample. The V and J genes are TRBV27 and TRBJ2-7; 9 bases map to TRBD1. Trimming took 6 bases from V and 5 from J; bases not matched to a gene: 5. From germline, CDR1 is MNHEY and CDR2 SMNVEV (reference sequence). The CDR3 loop spans 13 amino acids. The CDR3 is CASRGTGRDEQYF. CDR3 bases read: TGTGCCAGCAGAGGGACAGGGAGGGACGAG.

As for this clone: A junction end diverges from the germline sequence, so it may reflect a read error. The observed sequence ends 3 residues before the CDR3 terminus, with the missing tail filled in from the germline J gene. The rearrangement links TRBV4-2 to TRBJ2-1; TRBD2 matches 7 bases. Germline CDR1 is LGHNA and CDR2 is YNFKEQ. The CDR3 sequence is 16 residues long. The sequenced CDR3 bases are TGCGCCAGCAGCCAAGATACGGGACTAAAATACAATGAG. This sequence encodes CASSQDTGLKYNE. The full CDR3 protein reads CASSQDTGLKYNEQFF.

The CDR3: CASSSGLNSYEQYF. The sequenced CDR3 bases are TGTGCCAGCAGCTCGGGACTCAATTCCTACGAG. The J gene is TRBJ2-7, the V gene TRBV5-6; D is perhaps TRBD2 (6 bases). The read finishes 3 residues shy of the CDR3 end, and the germline J gene is used to complete it. This CDR3 region has 14 residues. With 3 bases removed from V and 1 base from J, the gap between germline ends came to 11 bases. The germline V gene encodes CDR1 SGHDT and CDR2 YYEEEE.

To note about this clone: The CDR3 end falls 3 residues outside the read, so it is completed with the germline J gene. The rearrangement links TRBV18 to TRBJ1-6; D unclear. Per germline, CDR1 KGHSH and CDR2 LQKENI. The CDR3 runs 14 residues. With 6 bases removed from V and 8 bases from J, the gap between germline ends came to 14 bases. CDR3 amino acids: CASSSIKFDSPLHF. The DNA read from the CDR3 is TGTGCCAGCTCGTCTATAAAATTCGATTCACCC.

Comment on this clone: The read finishes 3 residues shy of the CDR3 end, and the germline J gene is used to complete it. This sequence joins TRBV7-2 and TRBJ1-2, with D tentatively TRBD1 (5 bases). The CDR3 sequence is 14 residues long. The germline V gene encodes CDR1 SGHTA and CDR2 FQGNSA. Partial CDR3 DNA: TGTGCCAGCAGCTTATGGCCAGGGAACTACGAC. Translated: CASSLWPGNYD. The whole CDR3 sequence reads CASSLWPGNYDYTF.

With regard to this clone: The read terminates 3 residues ahead of where the CDR3 ends, so the germline J gene completes it. J is TRBJ1-6 and V is TRBV30; the D is unclear. V lost 5 bases to trimming and J lost 7 bases, with 15 bases between them. Germline assignment: CDR1 GTSNPN and CDR2 SVGIG (reference sequence). The CDR3 has 14 residues. CDR3 sequence reads: CAWRYGEPNSPLHF. The covered CDR3 bases are TGTGCCTGGCGTTACGGGGAGCCCAATTCACCC.

About this clone: Coverage ceases 3 residues before the CDR3 finishes, and the germline J gene fills in the end. V gene TRBV20-1 combines with J gene TRBJ1-6; tentatively, D is TRBD1 (5 bases). There are 14 residues in the CDR3. V was clipped by 4 bases and J by 7 bases, with 14 bases between them. CDR1 and CDR2 from the germline V gene are DFQATT and SNEGSKA (reference sequence). The part of the CDR3 DNA that was read is TGCAGTGCTATCCACCCGGGGGAGAATTCACCC. Its translation: CSAIHPGENSP. The whole CDR3 reads CSAIHPGENSPLHF.

Regarding this clone: The CDR3 end lies 3 residues beyond the end of the read and is filled in from the germline J gene. The rearrangement joins TRBV19 to TRBJ2-5; TRBD1 matches at 7 bases. The V and J ends lost 5 bases and 5 bases, in that order; junction bases with no gene match: 5. The CDR3 is 13 residues long. Germline CDR1 and CDR2: LNHDA and SQIVND (reference sequence). The CDR3 loop reads CASSRQGVETQYF. The part of the CDR3 DNA that was read is TGTGCCAGTAGTCGACAGGGTGTGGAGACC.

For this clone: The read ends 3 residues early relative to the CDR3; the germline J gene fills the gap. This sample also contains other DNA sequences that code for the same CDR3. The chain couples TRBV7-2 to TRBJ2-1; 8 nucleotides line up with TRBD2. The ends lost 2 bases at V and 6 bases at J; junction bases unmatched: 6. The CDR3 loop spans 15 amino acids. The germline V gene has CDR1 SGHTA and CDR2 FQGNSA. The CDR3 bases that were read are TGTGCCAGCAGCTTATACGGGGGGGGGTTCAATGAG. Translating gives CASSLYGGGFNE. The entire CDR3 reads CASSLYGGGFNEQFF.

Turning to this clone: The CDR3 goes on 3 residues after the read ends, and that part is filled in from the germline J gene. The chain has TRBV5-1 and TRBJ2-1, with D possibly being TRBD1 (6 bases). Germline V CDR1 and CDR2: SGHRS, YFSETQ. Trimming took off 0 bases at V and 6 bases at J, with 16 bases between the two ends. This CDR3 is 16 amino acids long. Partial CDR3 DNA: TGCGCCAGCAGCTTGGCTTCCACGACAGGACCCAATGAG. This translates into CASSLASTTGPNE. The entire CDR3 is CASSLASTTGPNEQFF.

As concerns this clone: The read terminates 3 residues before the CDR3 end, so the remaining end is supplied by the germline J gene. This sequence joins TRBV7-2 and TRBJ2-2, with 7 bases matching TRBD1. J lost 4 bases, V lost 7 bases, and 9 bases had no gene match. Germline CDR1 reads SGHTA; CDR2 reads FQGNSA. The CDR3 consists of 15 residues. The CDR3 here is CASTLVQGVTGELFF. CDR3 bases read: TGTGCCAGCACGCTCGTCCAGGGGGTCACCGGGGAG.

Points on this clone: The sequence runs out 3 residues before the end of the CDR3; the remainder is reconstructed from the germline J gene. The chain couples TRBV10-1 to TRBJ2-5, with 7 bases matching TRBD1. This CDR3 is 17 amino acids long. In germline, CDR1 is WNHNN, CDR2 SYGVQD (reference sequence). With 6 bases clipped from V and 3 bases from J, the junction kept 16 bases outside the gene matches. The sequenced part of the CDR3 DNA is TGCGCCAGCAGCACCCCCACTACGACAGGGCGAGAAGAGACC. This encodes CASSTPTTTGREET. In full, the CDR3 is CASSTPTTTGREETQYF.

This CDR3 is CASSLLSAGTGELFF. Partial CDR3 DNA: TGTGCCAGCAGCTTATTGAGTGCAGGGACCGGGGAG. The chain links TRBV7-9 to TRBJ2-2, with D possibly TRBD1 on 5 matching bases. The read comes to an end 3 residues before the CDR3 does, leaving the germline J gene to fill in the end. CDR1 is SEHNR, CDR2 FQNEAQ, per germline (reference sequence). The CDR3 totals 15 residues. Trimming shortened V by 2 bases and J by 5 bases, and 12 bases separated the two germline ends. The whole variable domain, remainder taken from reference TRBV7-9 and TRBJ2-2, is DTGVSQNPRHKITKRGQNVTFRCDPISEHNRLYWYRQTLGQGPEFLTYFQNEAQLEKSRLLSDRFSAERPKGSFSTLEIQRTEQGDSAMYLCASSLLSAGTGELFFGEGSRLTVL.

The CDR3 loop is CASSTMGGQPAYDYTF. The DNA read from the CDR3 is TGTGCCAGTAGTACCATGGGGGGACAGCCTGCCTACGAC. The gene calls are TRBV19 and TRBJ1-2, with TRBD1 identical over 7 bases. The DNA ends 3 residues before the CDR3 does, and the rest of the CDR3 is filled in from the germline J gene. The CDR3 consists of 16 residues. Germline V lookup: CDR1 LNHDA, CDR2 SQIVND (reference sequence).

Comments on this clone: The read gets to within 3 residues of the CDR3 end, and the germline J gene fills in the rest. V and J are TRBV18 and TRBJ2-2, with 11 bases identical to TRBD1. This CDR3 is 16 amino acids long. The germline CDR1 and CDR2 sequences are KGHSH and LQKENI. The J segment lost 6 bases and the V segment lost 2 bases, leaving 5 bases of the junction unmatched. The sequenced part of the CDR3 DNA is TGTGCCAGCTCACCATGGACGGGACAGGGGGCCGGGGAG. Translation: CASSPWTGQGAGE. The full CDR3 is CASSPWTGQGAGELFF.

In regard to this clone: The read comes to an end 3 residues before the CDR3 does, leaving the germline J gene to fill in the end. The identical CDR3 is also encoded by other nucleotide sequences in the sample. This chain links TRBV18 with TRBJ2-2; perhaps D is TRBD1 or TRBD2 (6 bases each). The V end lost 4 bases, the J end lost 7 bases, and 16 bases lay between the germline ends. Germline CDR1 is KGHSH and CDR2 is LQKENI. The CDR3 has 15 residues. The chain's CDR3 is CASSLSTGGDGELFF. The DNA read from the CDR3 is TGTGCCAGCTCACTCTCGACAGGAGGGGACGGGGAG.

About this clone itself: The read comes to an end 3 residues before the CDR3 does, leaving the germline J gene to fill in the end. This chain uses TRBV11-3 with TRBJ1-4; D uncertain. V was shortened by 1 base and J by 8 bases, with 8 bases between the two germline ends. Germline assignment: CDR1 SGHNT and CDR2 YENEEA. This CDR3 comprises 13 residues. The covered CDR3 bases are TGTGCCAGCAGCTTAGTCGCGGGAGAAAAA. Its protein is CASSLVAGEK. The complete CDR3 sequence is CASSLVAGEKLFF.

About this clone itself: Read coverage stops 3 residues before the CDR3 terminus; the germline J gene supplies the remainder. The rearrangement links TRBV5-4 to TRBJ2-1; D unclear. The CDR3 spans 13 residues. Between the trimmed V and J ends, which lost 4 bases and 3 bases, there was a span of 8 bases. CDR1 and CDR2 (germline): SGHNT, YYREEE (reference sequence). The CDR3 DNA, read in part, is TGTGCCAGCAGCCAGACTGGCTACAATGAG. It specifies CASSQTGYNE. In full, the CDR3 reads CASSQTGYNEQFF.